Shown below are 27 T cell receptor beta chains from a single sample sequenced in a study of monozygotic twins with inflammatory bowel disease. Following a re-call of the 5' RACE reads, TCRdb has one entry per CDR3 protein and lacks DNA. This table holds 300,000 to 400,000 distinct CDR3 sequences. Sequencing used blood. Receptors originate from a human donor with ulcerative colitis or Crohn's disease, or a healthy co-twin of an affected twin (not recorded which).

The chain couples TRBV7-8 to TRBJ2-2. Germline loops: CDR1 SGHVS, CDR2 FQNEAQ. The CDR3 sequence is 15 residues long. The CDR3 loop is CASSLGAGIPGELFF.

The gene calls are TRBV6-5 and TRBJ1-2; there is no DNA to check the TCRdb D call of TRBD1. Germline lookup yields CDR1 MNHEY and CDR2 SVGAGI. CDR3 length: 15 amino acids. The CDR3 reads CASSYDGTGRYGYTF.

Here the CDR3 reads CASSLDRAGGQYF. V and J are TRBV7-9 and TRBJ2-7; TCRdb reports TRBD1, a call that lacks DNA to check it against. Germline V gene sequence: CDR1 SEHNR, CDR2 FQNEAQ (reference sequence). The CDR3 is made up of 13 amino acids.

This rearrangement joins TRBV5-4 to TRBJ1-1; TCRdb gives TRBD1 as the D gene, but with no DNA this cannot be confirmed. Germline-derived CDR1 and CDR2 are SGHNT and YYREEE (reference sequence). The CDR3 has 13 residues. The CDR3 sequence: CASSQDTNTEAFF.

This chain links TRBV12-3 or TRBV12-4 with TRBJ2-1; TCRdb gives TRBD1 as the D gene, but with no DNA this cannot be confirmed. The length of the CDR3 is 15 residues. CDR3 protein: CASSGTGGIYNEQFF.

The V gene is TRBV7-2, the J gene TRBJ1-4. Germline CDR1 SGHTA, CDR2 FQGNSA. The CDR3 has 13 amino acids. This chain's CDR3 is CASSSSYGEKLFF.

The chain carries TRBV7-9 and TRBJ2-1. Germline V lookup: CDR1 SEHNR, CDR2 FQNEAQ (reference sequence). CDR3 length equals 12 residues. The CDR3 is CASSSDVNEQFF.

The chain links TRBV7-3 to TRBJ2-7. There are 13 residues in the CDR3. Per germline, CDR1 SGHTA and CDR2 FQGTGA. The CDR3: CASSLQHPYEQYF.

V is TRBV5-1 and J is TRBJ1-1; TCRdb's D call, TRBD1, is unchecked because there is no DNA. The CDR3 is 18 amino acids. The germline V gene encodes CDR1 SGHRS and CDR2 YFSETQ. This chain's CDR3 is CASSLSRTGRRSNTEAFF. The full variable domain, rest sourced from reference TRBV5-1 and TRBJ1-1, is KAGVTQTPRYLIKTRGQQVTLSCSPISGHRSVSWYQQTPGQGLQFLFEYFSETQRNKGNFPGRFSGRQFSNSRSEMNVSTLELGDSALYLCASSLSRTGRRSNTEAFFGQGTRLTVV.

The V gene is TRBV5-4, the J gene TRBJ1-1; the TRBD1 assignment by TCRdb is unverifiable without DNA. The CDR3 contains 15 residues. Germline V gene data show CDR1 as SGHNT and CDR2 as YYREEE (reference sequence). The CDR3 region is CASSLPLVGEAEAFF.

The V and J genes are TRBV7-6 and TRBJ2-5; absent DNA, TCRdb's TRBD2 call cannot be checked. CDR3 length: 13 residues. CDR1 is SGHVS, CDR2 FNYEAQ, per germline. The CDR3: CASRASHQETQYF.

The CDR3 loop reads CASSLESRVQETQYF. The rearrangement links TRBV5-4 to TRBJ2-5. Germline CDR1 SGHNT, CDR2 YYREEE (reference sequence). CDR3 size: 15 residues.

The chain's CDR3 is CASKKYGDTDTQYF. V is TRBV2 and J is TRBJ2-3. Per germline, CDR1 SNHLY and CDR2 FYNNEI. The CDR3 consists of 14 residues.

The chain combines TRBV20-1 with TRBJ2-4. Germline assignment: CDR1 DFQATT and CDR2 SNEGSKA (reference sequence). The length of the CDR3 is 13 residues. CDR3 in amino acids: CSARVASSNIQYF.

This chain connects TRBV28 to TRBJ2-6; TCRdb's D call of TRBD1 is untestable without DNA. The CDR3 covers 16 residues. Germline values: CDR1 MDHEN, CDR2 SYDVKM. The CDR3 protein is CASSPHQGTGANVLTF.

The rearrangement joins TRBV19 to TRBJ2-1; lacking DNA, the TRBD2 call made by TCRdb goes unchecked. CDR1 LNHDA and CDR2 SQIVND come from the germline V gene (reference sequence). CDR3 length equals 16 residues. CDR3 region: CASNPSGGAYYNEQFF.

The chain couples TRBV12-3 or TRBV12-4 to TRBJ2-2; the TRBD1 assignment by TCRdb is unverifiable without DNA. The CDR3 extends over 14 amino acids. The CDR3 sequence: CASSFERGVGELFF.

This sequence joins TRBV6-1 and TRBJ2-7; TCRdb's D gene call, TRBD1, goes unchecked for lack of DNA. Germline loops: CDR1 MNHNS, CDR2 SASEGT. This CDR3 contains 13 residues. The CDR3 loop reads CASKPGGFAEQYF.

The CDR3 here is CASSSRGIGSYNEQFF. This chain uses TRBV7-9 with TRBJ2-1; the TRBD2 assignment by TCRdb is unverifiable without DNA. This CDR3 contains 16 residues. Germline CDR1 and CDR2: SEHNR and FQNEAQ (reference sequence).

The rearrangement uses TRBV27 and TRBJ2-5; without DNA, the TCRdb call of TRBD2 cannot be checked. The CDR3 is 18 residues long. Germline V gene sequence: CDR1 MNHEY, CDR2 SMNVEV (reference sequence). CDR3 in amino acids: CASSYTSGGFPYQETQYF.

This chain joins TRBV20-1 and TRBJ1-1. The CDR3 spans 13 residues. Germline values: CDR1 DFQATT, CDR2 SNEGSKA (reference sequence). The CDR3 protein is CSASLDMNTEAFF.

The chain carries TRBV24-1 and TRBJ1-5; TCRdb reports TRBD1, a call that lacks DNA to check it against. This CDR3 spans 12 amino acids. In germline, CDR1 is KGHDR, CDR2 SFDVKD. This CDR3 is CATSDWDTPQHF.

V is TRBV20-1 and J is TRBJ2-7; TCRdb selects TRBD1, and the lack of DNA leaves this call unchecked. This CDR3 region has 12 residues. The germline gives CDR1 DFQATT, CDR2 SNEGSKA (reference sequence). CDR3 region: CSAHRRDREQYF.

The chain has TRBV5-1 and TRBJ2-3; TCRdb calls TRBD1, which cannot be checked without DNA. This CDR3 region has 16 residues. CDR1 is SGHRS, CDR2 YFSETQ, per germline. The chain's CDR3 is CASSPDTGVSGDTQYF. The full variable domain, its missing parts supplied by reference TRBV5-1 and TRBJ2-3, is KAGVTQTPRYLIKTRGQQVTLSCSPISGHRSVSWYQQTPGQGLQFLFEYFSETQRNKGNFPGRFSGRQFSNSRSEMNVSTLELGDSALYLCASSPDTGVSGDTQYFGPGTRLTVL.

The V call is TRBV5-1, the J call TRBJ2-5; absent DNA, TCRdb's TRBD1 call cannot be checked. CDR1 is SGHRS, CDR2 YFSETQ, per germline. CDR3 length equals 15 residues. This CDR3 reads CASSMDRGPQETQYF.

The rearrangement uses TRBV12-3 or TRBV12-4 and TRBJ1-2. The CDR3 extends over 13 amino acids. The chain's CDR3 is CASTSTRGVGYTF.

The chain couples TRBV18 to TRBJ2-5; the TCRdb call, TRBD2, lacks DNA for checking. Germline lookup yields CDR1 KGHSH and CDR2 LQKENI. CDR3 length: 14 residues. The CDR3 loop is CASSPAELGETQYF. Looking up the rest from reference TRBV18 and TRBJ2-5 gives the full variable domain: NAGVMQNPRHLVRRRGQEARLRCSPMKGHSHVYWYRQLPEEGLKFMVYLQKENIIDESGMPKERFSAEFPKEGPSILRIQQVVRGDSAAYFCASSPAELGETQYFGPGTRLLVL.